The clone carrying this T cell receptor beta chain has only a few counts. Its antigen is unknown. The data derive from a study of PD-1 blockade in classical Hodgkin lymphoma. Regarding the study as a whole: What drove the repertoire differences, possibly disease activity or prior therapy, has not been defined. Individuals initiating nivolumab under 1 year after ASCT were excluded.

This sample's time point: cycle 4 day 1 (C4D1), after more than 5 weeks of nivolumab. In every patient, relapse followed autologous stem cell transplantation, while exposure to brentuximab vedotin differed. Isolation of CD8+ T cells from thawed PBMCs used magnetic negative selection. Trimming removed 8 bases at V and 7 bases at J, with 21 bases between. The germline V gene has CDR1 SQVTM and CDR2 ANQGSEA. This CDR3 region has 14 residues. Method: immunoSEQ multiplex PCR; TCRdb's copy keeps in-frame clones and lacks some. The sample contains 4,000 to 6,000 clones, approximately 62% of which appear only once.

The sample consisted of CD8+ T cells from blood, taken before the fourth cycle of nivolumab. The chain couples TRBV29-1 to TRBJ2-1, with D tentatively TRBD2 (5 bases). The TCR sequence derives from a human donor with classical Hodgkin lymphoma. CDR3 loop: CSSDIVGVWNEQFF. The CDR3 nucleotides read TGCAGCTCCGACATTGTGGGAGTTTGGAATGAGCAGTTCTTC.